This T cell receptor (beta chain) emerged from a study of CD8 T cell repertoires and HIV-1 epitope variants. Study overall: Control wells had CMV/EBV/flu peptides, negative Ebola AY9, or no peptide. Equal numbers of autologous T cell-negative cells presented antigen to enriched T cells.

Comments on this clone: The antigen remains unidentified.

Trimming stripped 6 bases from V and 10 bases from J, with 23 bases between. The germline V gene has CDR1 SEHNR and CDR2 FQNEAQ (reference sequence). The CDR3 contains 15 residues. Produced via immunoSEQ multiplex PCR; TCRdb's table is partial and in-frame only. The profile shows about 5,600 clones, about three fifths of them singletons. The study's findings and limits: Of about 10 antigen-specific beta clonotypes, about six appeared to cross-react with escape variants.

Sequenced: cultured CD8+ T cells derived from PBMCs. This receptor was identified in a male donor with HIV. The genes are TRBV7-9 and TRBJ2-3, with D possibly being TRBD1 or TRBD2 (5 bases each). The DNA of the CDR3 is TGTGCCAGCAGTCTCGGGGACCCGGGGTGGAAGCCGCAGTATTTT. Translation gives CASSLGDPGWKPQYF.